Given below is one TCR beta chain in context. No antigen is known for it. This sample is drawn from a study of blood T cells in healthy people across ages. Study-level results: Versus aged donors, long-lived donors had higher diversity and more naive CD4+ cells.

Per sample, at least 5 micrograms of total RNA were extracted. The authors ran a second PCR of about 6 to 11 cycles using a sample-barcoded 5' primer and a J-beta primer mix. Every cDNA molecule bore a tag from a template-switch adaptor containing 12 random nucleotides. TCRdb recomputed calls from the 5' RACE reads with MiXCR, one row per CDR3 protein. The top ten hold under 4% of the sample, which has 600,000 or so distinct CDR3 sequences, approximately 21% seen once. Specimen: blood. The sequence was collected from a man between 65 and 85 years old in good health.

CDR3 DNA: TGTGCCAGCAGCTTAGAGGGGACCCCACAGACCCAGTACTTC. Translation: CASSLEGTPQTQYF. This chain joins TRBV7-9 and TRBJ2-5, with D perhaps being TRBD1 or TRBD2 (5 bases each). The germline CDR1 and CDR2 sequences are SEHNR and FQNEAQ (reference sequence). The CDR3 covers 14 residues. Trimming left V 1 base short and J 6 bases short, with 12 bases between.